Included here is one T cell receptor beta chain sequence, with context. Its antigen remains unidentified. No clone much larger than this one lies a single base away; base qualities are absent. This sample is drawn from a study of T cells after posttransplantation cyclophosphamide listed by TCRdb under 2016. About the investigation overall: Using TRB sequencing, the study followed how the T cell repertoire rebuilt after myeloablative bone marrow transplantation with posttransplantation cyclophosphamide given as GVHD prophylaxis. TRB sequencing was also done on up to 3 additional blood samples from 2 to 5.2 years after transplant in 3 patients, and on pretransplant blood from 4 patients. Public TRB sequences were queried against a database of over 3,000 sequences associated with responses to pathogens, tumor antigens, self-antigens and alloantigens. Because TRA and TRB clonality were tightly correlated in fewer than ten samples, subsequent TCR analyses were focused on TRB only. Samples from 35 PTCy-treated patients and 16 related bone marrow donors of those patients were subjected to antigen receptor sequencing. Blood from every one of the 30 to 35 PTCy patients who had 1-year posttransplant specimens underwent TRB sequencing.

The PTCy-treated patients were drawn from a prospective, multi-institutional clinical trial. Peripheral blood and bone marrow mononuclear cells were isolated by Ficoll-Hypaque density centrifugation and were cryopreserved. What the authors observed across the whole study: Across 45 patients, TRB clonality was highly associated with recipient CMV seropositivity and CMV reactivation, and PTCy diversity was similar to diversity in CNI/methotrexate controls. Donor-recipient similarity was low at 1-2 months but rose over the first year, and later blood repertoires were often dominated by donor CD8+ memory clones. The TRB repertoires of T cells infiltrating skin or the GI tract showed only limited overlap with the TRB repertoires found in blood.

Genomic DNA was used for TRB sequencing, which was performed with the immunoSEQ assay at survey resolution or with the hsTCRB kit. The authors' analysis ran thus. The immunoSEQ software handled initial read processing, and the LymphoSeq R package was used for repertoire analyses. Clonality was computed as 1 minus normalized Shannon entropy, and a Gini coefficient was also calculated for each TRB dataset. To infer phenotypes in unsorted samples, TRB sequences from sorted subsets of the recipient or donor were mapped onto the unsorted samples of the same recipient. TCRdb re-hosts the immuneACCESS table, in-frame sequences only. Its copies lack some clones; in the studies checked, an unresolved V gene accounts for under half of them, and the cause for the rest is not known. V and J calls and clone size come straight from that table; D and trimming were deduced from the DNA. The sample contains about 53,000 clones, about 82% of them found a single time. Of the sample, about 2.8% falls within the top ten clones.

Measured from the cysteine to the phenylalanine, the CDR3 is 15 residues long. Left in the record is the CDR3 DNA by itself, 45 bases read in frame from the first base. Taken from the germline V gene, the CDR1 and CDR2 loops are SNHLY and FYNNEI. V loses 4 bases of germline sequence and J loses 5 bases, and the interval between the two ends is 18 bases. Sequenced: PBMCs. The origin of this receptor is a young man with a blood cancer, CMV-positive, and with a related stem cell donor. In this chain, TRBV2 is recombined with TRBJ2-7, with no confident D gene call. The base sequence is TGTGCCAGCAGTGGAGGAGACTCAAGAATCCACGAGCAGTACTTC. Translated, this gives CASSGGDSRIHEQYF. The full variable domain, completed from the reference TRBV2 and TRBJ2-7 proteins outside the CDR3, reads EPEVTQTPSHQVTQMGQEVILRCVPISNHLYFYWYRQILGQKVEFLVSFYNNEISEKSEIFDDQFSVERPDGSNFTLKIRSTKLEDSAMYFCASSGGDSRIHEQYFGPGTRLTVT.